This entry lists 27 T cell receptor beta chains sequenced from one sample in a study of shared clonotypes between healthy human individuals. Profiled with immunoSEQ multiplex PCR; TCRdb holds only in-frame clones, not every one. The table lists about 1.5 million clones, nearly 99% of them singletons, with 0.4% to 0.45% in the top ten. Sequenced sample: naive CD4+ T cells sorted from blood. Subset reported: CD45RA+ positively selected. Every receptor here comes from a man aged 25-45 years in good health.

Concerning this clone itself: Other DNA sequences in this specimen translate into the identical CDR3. As DNA, the CDR3 is TGCGCCAGCAGCTCGGGACTAGCGGGGCCCTACGAGCAGTACTTC. It encodes CASSSGLAGPYEQYF. This chain uses TRBV5-1 with TRBJ2-7, with TRBD2 matching over 13 bases. This CDR3 comprises 15 residues. J was trimmed by 2 bases and V by 3 bases; bases with no gene match: 2. Germline V CDR1 and CDR2: SGHRS, YFSETQ.

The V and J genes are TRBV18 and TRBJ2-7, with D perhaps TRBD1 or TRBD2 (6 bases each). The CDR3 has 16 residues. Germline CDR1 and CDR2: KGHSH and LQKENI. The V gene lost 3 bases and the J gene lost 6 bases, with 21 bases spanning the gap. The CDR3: CASSPPDSRRGREQYF. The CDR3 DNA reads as TGTGCCAGCTCACCTCCGGACAGTCGACGGGGGCGCGAGCAGTACTTC.

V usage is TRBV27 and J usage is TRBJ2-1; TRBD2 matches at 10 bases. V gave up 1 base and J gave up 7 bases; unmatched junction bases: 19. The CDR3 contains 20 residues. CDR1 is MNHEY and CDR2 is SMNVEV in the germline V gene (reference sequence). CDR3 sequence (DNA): TGTGCCAGCAGTTTATTCGGGCTAGCGGGAGCCCTCGACCACCGGAATGAGCAGTTCTTC. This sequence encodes CASSLFGLAGALDHRNEQFF.

As DNA, the CDR3 is TGTGCCAGCAGCTCCTCCCCCAATGGGGGACGGTATTTT. Translating it yields CASSSSPNGGRYF. The chain carries TRBV7-9 and TRBJ1-3, with D possibly TRBD1 on 5 matching bases. The CDR3 is 13 amino acids. Between the trimmed V and J ends, which lost 4 bases and 16 bases, there was a span of 20 bases. Germline CDR1 is SEHNR and CDR2 is FQNEAQ (reference sequence).

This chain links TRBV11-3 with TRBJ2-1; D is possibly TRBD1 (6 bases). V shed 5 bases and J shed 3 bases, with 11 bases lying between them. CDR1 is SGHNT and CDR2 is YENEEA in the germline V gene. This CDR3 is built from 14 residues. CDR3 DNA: TGTGCCAGCAGCCTAAACAGGGACTACAATGAGCAGTTCTTC. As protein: CASSLNRDYNEQFF.

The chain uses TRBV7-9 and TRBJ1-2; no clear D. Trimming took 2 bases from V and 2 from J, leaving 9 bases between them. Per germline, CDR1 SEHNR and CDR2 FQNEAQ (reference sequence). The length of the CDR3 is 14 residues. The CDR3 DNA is TGTGCCAGCAGCTTAAAAGTCGGGAACTATGGCTACACCTTC. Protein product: CASSLKVGNYGYTF.

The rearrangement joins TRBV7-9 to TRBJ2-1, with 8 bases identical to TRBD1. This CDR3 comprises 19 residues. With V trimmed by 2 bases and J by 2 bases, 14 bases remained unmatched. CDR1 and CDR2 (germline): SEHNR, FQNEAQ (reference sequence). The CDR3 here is CASSLRGTGSTEPYNEQFF. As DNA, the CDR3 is TGTGCCAGCAGCTTAAGGGGGACAGGATCGACCGAACCCTACAATGAGCAGTTCTTC.

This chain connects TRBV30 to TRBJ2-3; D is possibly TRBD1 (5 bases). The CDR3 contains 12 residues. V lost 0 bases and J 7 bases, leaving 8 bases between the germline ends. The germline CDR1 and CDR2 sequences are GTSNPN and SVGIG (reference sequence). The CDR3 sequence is CAWSVGVYTQYF. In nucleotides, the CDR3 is TGTGCCTGGAGTGTAGGGGTTTATACGCAGTATTTT.

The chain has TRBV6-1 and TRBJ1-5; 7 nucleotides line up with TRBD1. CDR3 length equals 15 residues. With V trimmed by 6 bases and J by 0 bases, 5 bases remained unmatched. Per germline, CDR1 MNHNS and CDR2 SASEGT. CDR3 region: CASRGQFLSNQPQHF. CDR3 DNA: TGTGCCAGCAGGGGACAGTTTCTTAGCAATCAGCCCCAGCATTTT.

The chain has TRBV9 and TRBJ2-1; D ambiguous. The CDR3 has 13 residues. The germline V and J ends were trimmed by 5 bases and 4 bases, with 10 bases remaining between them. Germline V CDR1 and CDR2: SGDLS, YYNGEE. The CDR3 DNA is TGTGCCAGCAGTGCGCGCCCTTACAATGAGCAGTTCTTC. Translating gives CASSARPYNEQFF.

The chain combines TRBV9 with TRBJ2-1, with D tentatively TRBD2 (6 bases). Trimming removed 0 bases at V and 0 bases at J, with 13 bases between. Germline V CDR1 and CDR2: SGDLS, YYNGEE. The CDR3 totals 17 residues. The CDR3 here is CASSVGDSSSSYNEQFF. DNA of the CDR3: TGTGCCAGCAGCGTAGGGGACTCCTCGAGCTCCTACAATGAGCAGTTCTTC.

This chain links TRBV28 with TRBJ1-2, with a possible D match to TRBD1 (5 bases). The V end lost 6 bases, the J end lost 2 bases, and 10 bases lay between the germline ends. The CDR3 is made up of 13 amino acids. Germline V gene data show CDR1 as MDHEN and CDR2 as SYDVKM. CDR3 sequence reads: CASRGRVNYGYTF. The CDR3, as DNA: TGTGCCAGCAGGGGGCGGGTAAACTATGGCTACACCTTC.

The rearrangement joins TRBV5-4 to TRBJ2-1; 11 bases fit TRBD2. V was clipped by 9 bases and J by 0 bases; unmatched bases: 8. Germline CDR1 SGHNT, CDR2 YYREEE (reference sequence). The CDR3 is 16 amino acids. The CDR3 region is CATWTSGPSSYNEQFF. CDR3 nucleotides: TGTGCCACCTGGACTAGCGGGCCGAGCTCCTACAATGAGCAGTTCTTC.

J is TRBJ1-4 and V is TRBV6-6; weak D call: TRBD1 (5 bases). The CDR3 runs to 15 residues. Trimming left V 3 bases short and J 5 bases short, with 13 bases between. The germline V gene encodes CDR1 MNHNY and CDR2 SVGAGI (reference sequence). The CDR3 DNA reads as TGTGCCAGCAGTTATTGGGGGACGGACAATGAAAAACTGTTTTTT. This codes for CASSYWGTDNEKLFF.

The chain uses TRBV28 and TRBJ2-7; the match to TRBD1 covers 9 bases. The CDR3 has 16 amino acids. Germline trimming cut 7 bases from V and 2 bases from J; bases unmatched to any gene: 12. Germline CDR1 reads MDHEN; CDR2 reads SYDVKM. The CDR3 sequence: CASTPRPGQGAYEQYF. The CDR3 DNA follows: TGTGCCAGCACCCCGCGGCCGGGACAGGGTGCCTACGAGCAGTACTTC.

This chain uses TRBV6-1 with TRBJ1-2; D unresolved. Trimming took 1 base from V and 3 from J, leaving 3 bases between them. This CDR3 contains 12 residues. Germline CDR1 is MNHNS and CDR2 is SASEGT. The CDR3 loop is CASSEGYYGYTF. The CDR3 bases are TGTGCCAGCAGTGAAGGCTACTATGGCTACACCTTC.

The CDR3 sequence is CASSQSTGGYNEQFF. In DNA form, the CDR3 reads TGTGCCAGCTCACAATCGACAGGGGGTTACAATGAGCAGTTCTTC. The V gene is TRBV18, the J gene TRBJ2-1, with TRBD1 identical over 9 bases. CDR3 length: 15 residues. V was pared by 4 bases and J by 4 bases, with 5 bases of the junction left unmatched. Per germline, CDR1 KGHSH and CDR2 LQKENI.

Written as DNA, the CDR3 is TGCGCCAGCAGCCCGGGACACCGAGCCAAAAACATTCAGTACTTC. Translated, it gives CASSPGHRAKNIQYF. This chain links TRBV5-1 with TRBJ2-4; perhaps TRBD1 as D (6 bases). With 4 bases removed from V and 0 bases from J, the gap between germline ends came to 11 bases. Germline V gene lookup returns CDR1 SGHRS and CDR2 YFSETQ. This CDR3 comprises 15 residues.

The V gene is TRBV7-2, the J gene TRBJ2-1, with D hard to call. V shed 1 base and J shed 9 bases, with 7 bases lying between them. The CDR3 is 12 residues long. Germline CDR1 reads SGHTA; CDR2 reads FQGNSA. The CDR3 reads CASSLVWGEQFF. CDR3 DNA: TGTGCCAGCAGCTTAGTCTGGGGTGAGCAGTTCTTC. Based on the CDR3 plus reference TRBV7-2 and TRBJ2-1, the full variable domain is GAGVSQSPSNKVTEKGKDVELRCDPISGHTALYWYRQSLGQGLEFLIYFQGNSAPDKSGLPSDRFSAERTGGSVSTLTIQRTQQEDSAVYLCASSLVWGEQFFGPGTRLTVL.

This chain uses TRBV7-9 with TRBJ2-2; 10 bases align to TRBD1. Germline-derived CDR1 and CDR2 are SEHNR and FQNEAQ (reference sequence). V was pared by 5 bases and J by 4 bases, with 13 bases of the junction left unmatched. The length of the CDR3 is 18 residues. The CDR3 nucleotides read TGTGCCAGCAGCCCTAACCTTATCGGGACAGGGGTCACCGGGGAGCTGTTTTTT. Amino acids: CASSPNLIGTGVTGELFF.

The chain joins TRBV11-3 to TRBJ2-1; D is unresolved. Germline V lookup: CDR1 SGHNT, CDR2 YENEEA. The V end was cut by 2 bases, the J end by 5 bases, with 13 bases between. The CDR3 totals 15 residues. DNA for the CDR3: TGTGCCAGCAGCTTATCCCCACAAACAGACAATGAGCAGTTCTTC. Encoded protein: CASSLSPQTDNEQFF.

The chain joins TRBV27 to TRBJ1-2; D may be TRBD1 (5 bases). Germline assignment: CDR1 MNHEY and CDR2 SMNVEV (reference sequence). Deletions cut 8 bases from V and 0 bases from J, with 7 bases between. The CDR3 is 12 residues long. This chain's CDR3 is CASQGANYGYTF. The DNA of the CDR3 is TGTGCCAGCCAGGGAGCTAACTATGGCTACACCTTC.

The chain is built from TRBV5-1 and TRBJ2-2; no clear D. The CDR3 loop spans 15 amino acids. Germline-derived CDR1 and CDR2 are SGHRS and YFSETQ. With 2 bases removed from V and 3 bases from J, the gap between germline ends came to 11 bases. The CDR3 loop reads CASSLWGIDTGELFF. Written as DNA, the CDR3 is TGCGCCAGCAGCTTATGGGGTATCGACACCGGGGAGCTGTTTTTT.

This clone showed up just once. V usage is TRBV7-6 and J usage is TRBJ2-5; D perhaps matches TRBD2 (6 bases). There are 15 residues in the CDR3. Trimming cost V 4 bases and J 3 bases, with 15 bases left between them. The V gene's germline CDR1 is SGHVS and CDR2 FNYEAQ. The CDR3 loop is CASSSVVTGEETQYF. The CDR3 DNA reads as TGTGCCAGCAGCTCCGTCGTGACGGGGGAAGAGACCCAGTACTTC. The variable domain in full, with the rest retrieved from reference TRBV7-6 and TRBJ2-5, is GAGVSQSPRYKVTKRGQDVALRCDPISGHVSLYWYRQALGQGPEFLTYFNYEAQQDKSGLPNDRFSAERPEGSISTLTIQRTEQRDSAMYRCASSSVVTGEETQYFGPGTRLLVL.

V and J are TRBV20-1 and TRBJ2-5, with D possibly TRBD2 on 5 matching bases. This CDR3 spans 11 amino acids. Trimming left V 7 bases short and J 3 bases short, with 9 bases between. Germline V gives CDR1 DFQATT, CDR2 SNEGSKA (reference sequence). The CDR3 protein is CSGASKETQYF. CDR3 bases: TGCAGTGGAGCTAGCAAAGAGACCCAGTACTTC.

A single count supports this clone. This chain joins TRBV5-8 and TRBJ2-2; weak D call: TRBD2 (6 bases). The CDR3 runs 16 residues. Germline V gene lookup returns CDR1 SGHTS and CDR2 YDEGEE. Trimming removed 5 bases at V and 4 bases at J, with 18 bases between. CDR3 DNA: TGTGCCAGCAGTCACGATATGCGGGGAATCACCGGGGAGCTGTTTTTT. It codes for CASSHDMRGITGELFF.

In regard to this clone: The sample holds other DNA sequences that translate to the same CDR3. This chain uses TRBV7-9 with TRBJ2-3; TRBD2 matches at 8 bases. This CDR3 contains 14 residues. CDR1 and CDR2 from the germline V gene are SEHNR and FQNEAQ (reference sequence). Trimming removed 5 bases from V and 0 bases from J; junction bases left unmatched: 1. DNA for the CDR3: TGTGCCAGCAGCCGGGGGGGTAGCACAGATACGCAGTATTTT. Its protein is CASSRGGSTDTQYF.